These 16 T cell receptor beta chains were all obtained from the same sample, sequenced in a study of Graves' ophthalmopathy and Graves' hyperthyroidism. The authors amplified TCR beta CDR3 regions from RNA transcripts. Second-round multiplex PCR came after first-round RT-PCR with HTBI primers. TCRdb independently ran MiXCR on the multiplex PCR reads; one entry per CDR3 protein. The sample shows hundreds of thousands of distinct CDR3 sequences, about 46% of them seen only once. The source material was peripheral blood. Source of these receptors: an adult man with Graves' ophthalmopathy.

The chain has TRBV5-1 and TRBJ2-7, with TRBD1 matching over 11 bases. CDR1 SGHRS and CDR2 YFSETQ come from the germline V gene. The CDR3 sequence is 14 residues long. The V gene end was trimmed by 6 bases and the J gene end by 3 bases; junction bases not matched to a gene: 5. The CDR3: CASTPGTGGYEQYF. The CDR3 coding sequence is TGCGCCAGCACCCCCGGGACAGGGGGCTACGAGCAGTACTTC.

The CDR3 loop reads CASSLQAREAFF. CDR3 nucleotides: TGTGCCAGTAGCCTCCAGGCCCGTGAAGCTTTCTTT. J is TRBJ1-1 and V is TRBV19, with no clear D. Germline V lookup: CDR1 LNHDA, CDR2 SQIVND (reference sequence). The ends were cut back, 6 bases at V and 7 bases at J, with 12 bases in the middle. The CDR3 runs to 12 residues.

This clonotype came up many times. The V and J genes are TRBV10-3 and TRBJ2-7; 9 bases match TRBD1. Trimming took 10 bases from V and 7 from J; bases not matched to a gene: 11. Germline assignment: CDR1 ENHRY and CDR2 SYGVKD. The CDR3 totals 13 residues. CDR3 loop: CATLRDREGEQYF. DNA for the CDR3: TGTGCCACGCTCCGGGACAGGGAGGGGGAGCAGTACTTC.

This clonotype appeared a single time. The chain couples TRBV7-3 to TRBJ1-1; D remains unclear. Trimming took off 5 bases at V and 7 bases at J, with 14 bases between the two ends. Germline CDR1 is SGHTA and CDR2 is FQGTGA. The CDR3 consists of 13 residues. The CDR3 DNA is TGTGCCAGCAGCAGCTACGGAGAGGGTGAAGCTTTCTTT. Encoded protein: CASSSYGEGEAFF.

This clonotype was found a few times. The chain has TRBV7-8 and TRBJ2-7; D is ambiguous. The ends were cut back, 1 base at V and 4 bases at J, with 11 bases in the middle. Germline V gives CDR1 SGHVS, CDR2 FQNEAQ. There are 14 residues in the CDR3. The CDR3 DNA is TGTGCCAGCAGCTTAGGTGGGCAGCCGTACGAGCAGTACTTC. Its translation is CASSLGGQPYEQYF.

The CDR3 region is CAISEGNEQNTEAFF. CDR3 DNA sequence: TGTGCCATCAGTGAGGGAAACGAGCAGAACACTGAAGCTTTCTTT. V is TRBV10-3 and J is TRBJ1-1; no firm D call. The CDR3 is 15 amino acids. The germline V gene encodes CDR1 ENHRY and CDR2 SYGVKD. V was shortened by 2 bases and J by 1 base, with 11 bases between the two germline ends.

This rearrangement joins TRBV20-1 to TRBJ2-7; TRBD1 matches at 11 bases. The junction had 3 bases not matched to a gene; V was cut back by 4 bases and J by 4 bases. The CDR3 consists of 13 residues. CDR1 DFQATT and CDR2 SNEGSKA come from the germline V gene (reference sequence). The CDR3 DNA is TGCAGTGCTAAGGACAGGGGGCTGTACGAGCAGTACTTC. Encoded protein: CSAKDRGLYEQYF.

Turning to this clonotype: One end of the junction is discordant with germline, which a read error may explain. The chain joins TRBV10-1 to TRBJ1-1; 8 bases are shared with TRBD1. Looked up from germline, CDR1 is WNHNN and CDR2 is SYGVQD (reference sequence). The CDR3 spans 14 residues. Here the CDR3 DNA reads TGTGCCAGCAGCCGCACTGGACAGGGTTGGGACACTTTCTTT. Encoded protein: CASSRTGQGWDTFF.

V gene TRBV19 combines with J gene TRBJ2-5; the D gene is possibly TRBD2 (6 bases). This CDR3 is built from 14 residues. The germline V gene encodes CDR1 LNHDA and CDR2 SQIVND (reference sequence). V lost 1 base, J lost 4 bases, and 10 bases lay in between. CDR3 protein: CASSIGGARETQYF. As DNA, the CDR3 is TGTGCCAGTAGTATAGGCGGGGCCAGAGAGACCCAGTACTTC.

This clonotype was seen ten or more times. CDR3 sequence: CSVDTGYGYTF. The DNA for the CDR3 is TGCAGCGTTGATACAGGCTATGGCTACACCTTC. The chain has TRBV29-1 and TRBJ1-2, with D possibly matching TRBD1 (5 bases). In germline, CDR1 is SQVTM, CDR2 ANQGSEA. The V end lost 3 bases, the J end lost 4 bases, and 6 bases lay between the germline ends. This CDR3 contains 11 residues.

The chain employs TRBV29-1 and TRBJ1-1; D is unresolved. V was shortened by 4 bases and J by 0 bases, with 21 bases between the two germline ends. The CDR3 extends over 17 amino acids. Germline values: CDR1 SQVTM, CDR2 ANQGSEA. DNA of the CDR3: TGCAGCGTTGTCCGGGTCAGACCAGGATATATGAACACTGAAGCTTTCTTT. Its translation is CSVVRVRPGYMNTEAFF.

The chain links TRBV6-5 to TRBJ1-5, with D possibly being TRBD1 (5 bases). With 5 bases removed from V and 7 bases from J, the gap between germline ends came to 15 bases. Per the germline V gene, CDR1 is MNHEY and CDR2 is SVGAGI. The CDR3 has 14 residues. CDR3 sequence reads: CASSRAGWDQPQHF. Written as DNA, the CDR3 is TGTGCCAGCAGTAGGGCCGGGTGGGACCAGCCCCAGCATTTT.

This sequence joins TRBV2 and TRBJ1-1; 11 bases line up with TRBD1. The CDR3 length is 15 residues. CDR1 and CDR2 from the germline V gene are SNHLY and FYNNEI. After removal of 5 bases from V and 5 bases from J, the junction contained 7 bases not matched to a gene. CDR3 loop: CASSRTGGEGTEAFF. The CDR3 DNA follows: TGTGCCAGCAGTCGGACAGGGGGCGAGGGAACTGAAGCTTTCTTT. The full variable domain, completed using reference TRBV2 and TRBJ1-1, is EPEVTQTPSHQVTQMGQEVILRCVPISNHLYFYWYRQILGQKVEFLVSFYNNEISEKSEIFDDQFSVERPDGSNFTLKIRSTKLEDSAMYFCASSRTGGEGTEAFFGQGTRLTVV.

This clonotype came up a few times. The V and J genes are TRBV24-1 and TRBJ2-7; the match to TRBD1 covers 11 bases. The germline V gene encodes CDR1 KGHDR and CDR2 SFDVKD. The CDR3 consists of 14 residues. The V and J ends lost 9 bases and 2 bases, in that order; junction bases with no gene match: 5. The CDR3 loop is CATSRDRGTYEQYF. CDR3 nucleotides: TGTGCCACCTCCCGGGACAGGGGGACCTACGAGCAGTACTTC.

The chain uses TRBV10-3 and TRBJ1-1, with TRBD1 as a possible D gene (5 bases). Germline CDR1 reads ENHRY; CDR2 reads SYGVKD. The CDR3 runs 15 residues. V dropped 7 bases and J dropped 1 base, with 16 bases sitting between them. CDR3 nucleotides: TGTGCCATCAAGGAGCGGGGGTTAGGGAACACTGAAGCTTTCTTT. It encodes CAIKERGLGNTEAFF.

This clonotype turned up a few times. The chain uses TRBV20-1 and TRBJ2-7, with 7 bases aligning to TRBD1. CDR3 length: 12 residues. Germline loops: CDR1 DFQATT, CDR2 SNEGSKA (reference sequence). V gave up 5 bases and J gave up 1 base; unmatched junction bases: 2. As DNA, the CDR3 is TGCAGTGCTCTGACAGGGTCCTACGAGCAGTACTTC. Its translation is CSALTGSYEQYF.